The 25 T cell receptor beta chains listed next were all sequenced from one sample in a study of blood T cell repertoires in COVID-19. Repertoires were generated with immunoSEQ multiplex PCR, while TCRdb's copy carries only in-frame clones and drops some. Among fewer than 150,000 clones listed, about four fifths were seen once. The sequencing input was peripheral blood. The receptors were sampled from a man in his 70s with acute or convalescent COVID-19.

This clone appeared many times. The chain couples TRBV19 to TRBJ1-2; D is unresolved. There are 15 residues in the CDR3. The germline V gene has CDR1 LNHDA and CDR2 SQIVND (reference sequence). Deletions cut 2 bases from V and 2 bases from J, with 12 bases between. CDR3 DNA sequence: TGTGCCAGTAGTATACAGTCGGAGAACAACTATGGCTACACCTTC. This sequence encodes CASSIQSENNYGYTF.

The chain carries TRBV3-1 (or the pseudogene TRBV3-2) and TRBJ1-1; TRBD1 is a possible D gene (6 bases). The CDR3 has 15 residues. The ends were cut back, 3 bases at V and 4 bases at J, with 15 bases in the middle. The germline V gene has CDR1 LGHDT and CDR2 YNNKEL (reference sequence). DNA of the CDR3: TGTGCCAGCAGCCACCGACAGGTCCGCTCCACTGAAGCTTTCTTT. As protein: CASSHRQVRSTEAFF.

The V gene is TRBV7-9, the J gene TRBJ2-2; 12 bases fit TRBD2. With V trimmed by 5 bases and J by 3 bases, 10 bases remained unmatched. Germline CDR1 reads SEHNR; CDR2 reads FQNEAQ (reference sequence). This CDR3 is 18 amino acids long. Here the CDR3 DNA reads TGTGCCAGCAGCCAATCTCTGACTAGCGGGGGATACACCGGGGAGCTGTTTTTT. This gives the protein CASSQSLTSGGYTGELFF.

This chain links TRBV18 with TRBJ2-7; D might be TRBD1 (6 bases). The length of the CDR3 is 13 residues. Germline values: CDR1 KGHSH, CDR2 LQKENI. The germline V and J ends were trimmed by 5 bases and 0 bases, with 8 bases remaining between them. The CDR3 reads CASSTGHSYEQYF. The CDR3 bases are TGTGCCAGCTCAACGGGACACTCCTACGAGCAGTACTTC.

This chain links TRBV4-3 with TRBJ2-2, with 11 bases aligning to TRBD2. Germline CDR1 reads LGHNA; CDR2 reads YSLEER. V shed 2 bases, J shed 6 bases, and the junction held 5 bases outside the gene matches. The CDR3 is 16 residues long. The CDR3 region has the DNA TGCGCCAGCAGCCAACTAGCGGGGGGCGGGGCCGGGGAGCTGTTTTTT. Translated: CASSQLAGGGAGELFF.

The CDR3 nucleotides are TGTGCCAGCAGCCGCCCTTCACAGGCGGACTATGGCTACACCTTC. Translating it yields CASSRPSQADYGYTF. The chain links TRBV6-5 to TRBJ1-2; maybe TRBD1 (5 bases). The germline V gene encodes CDR1 MNHEY and CDR2 SVGAGI. There are 15 residues in the CDR3. The V and J ends lost 6 bases and 3 bases respectively, with 17 bases between them.

The genes are TRBV7-2 and TRBJ2-3; D is ambiguous. The CDR3 runs 12 residues. Germline V gene lookup returns CDR1 SGHTA and CDR2 FQGNSA. Trimming pared 5 bases from V and 0 bases from J, leaving 3 bases between. CDR3 loop: CASSPSTDTQYF. The DNA for the CDR3 is TGTGCCAGCAGCCCAAGCACAGATACGCAGTATTTT.

In its sample, this clone was seen a few times. The rearrangement joins TRBV7-8 to TRBJ1-6; 8 nucleotides line up with TRBD1. Trimming at V came to 4 bases and at J to 9 bases, leaving 8 bases not matched to a gene. CDR1 and CDR2 (germline): SGHVS, FQNEAQ. The length of the CDR3 is 15 residues. The CDR3 region has the DNA TGTGCCAGCAGCTCCTCGGGACAGGTCGCTTCACCCCTCCACTTT. Translated, it gives CASSSSGQVASPLHF.

J is TRBJ1-3 and V is TRBV21-1; the table's D call, TRBD1, has no DNA check behind it. TRBV21-1 is recorded as a pseudogene. CDR3 length equals 17 residues. The CDR3 DNA reads as TGTGCCAGCAGCAAAGCAGTGCGACAGGGGGCTGGAAACACCATATATTTT. Translating gives CASSKAVRQGAGNTIYF.

The rearrangement joins TRBV5-1 to TRBJ2-2; 10 bases match TRBD2. The germline gives CDR1 SGHRS, CDR2 YFSETQ. This CDR3 comprises 15 residues. The V gene end was trimmed by 6 bases and the J gene end by 2 bases; junction bases not matched to a gene: 4. In DNA form, the CDR3 reads TGCGCCAGCACCGGGACTAGCGAAAACACCGGGGAGCTGTTTTTT. Translation: CASTGTSENTGELFF.

This clone was found many times. The chain is built from TRBV5-1 and TRBJ2-7; a weak D match, TRBD1 (6 bases). CDR1 is SGHRS and CDR2 is YFSETQ in the germline V gene. There are 13 residues in the CDR3. Trimming shortened V by 6 bases and J by 6 bases, and 16 bases separated the two germline ends. The CDR3 sequence: CASNVANRAEQYF. CDR3 sequence (DNA): TGCGCCAGCAACGTGGCTAACAGGGCCGAGCAGTACTTC.

The gene calls are TRBV5-5 and TRBJ1-5; the D is unclear. Germline V gene data show CDR1 as SGHKS and CDR2 as YYEKEE (reference sequence). CDR3 size: 14 residues. V lost 0 bases and J 3 bases, leaving 7 bases between the germline ends. The CDR3 sequence: CASSLVANNQPQHF. CDR3 nucleotides: TGTGCCAGCAGCTTGGTGGCAAACAATCAGCCCCAGCATTTT.

This sequence joins TRBV11-3 and TRBJ1-1, with 9 bases lining up with TRBD1. Trimming cost V 2 bases and J 7 bases; bases outside gene matches: 5. The CDR3 runs 14 residues. Germline loops: CDR1 SGHNT, CDR2 YENEEA. CDR3 in DNA: TGTGCCAGCAGCTTACAACAGGGGGCTCGTGAAGCTTTCTTT. This gives the protein CASSLQQGAREAFF.

In its sample, this clone was seen a few times. The chain combines TRBV19 with TRBJ1-2; D gene unclear. The CDR3 length is 13 residues. Germline loops: CDR1 LNHDA, CDR2 SQIVND (reference sequence). V was pared by 3 bases and J by 8 bases, with 13 bases between. DNA for the CDR3: TGTGCCAGTAGTATCATACAGACGGAAGGCTACACCTTC. This gives the protein CASSIIQTEGYTF.

This clone was detected once. V is TRBV5-8 and J is TRBJ1-5; D not certain. CDR3 size: 15 residues. The germline V gene has CDR1 SGHTS and CDR2 YDEGEE. V was cut by 4 bases and J by 7 bases, with 18 bases left in between. This CDR3 is CASSPPGGAGQPQHF. CDR3 nucleotides: TGTGCCAGCAGCCCCCCAGGTGGCGCGGGGCAGCCCCAGCATTTT.

The chain uses TRBV7-7 and TRBJ2-1; 10 positions agree with TRBD2. After removal of 1 base from V and 4 bases from J, the junction contained 4 bases not matched to a gene. Germline V gives CDR1 SSHAT, CDR2 FNYEAQ (reference sequence). This CDR3 comprises 16 residues. CDR3 residues: CASSLDGTSAYNEQFF. Written as DNA, the CDR3 is TGTGCCAGCAGCTTAGATGGGACTAGCGCATACAATGAGCAGTTCTTC.

This clone occurred a few times. The chain has TRBV19 and TRBJ2-2; the D is unclear. This CDR3 has 15 residues. Germline lookup yields CDR1 LNHDA and CDR2 SQIVND (reference sequence). Trimming took 0 bases from V and 1 from J, leaving 6 bases between them. Here the CDR3 DNA reads TGTGCCAGTAGTATAGATTTTCGGAACACCGGGGAGCTGTTTTTT. Protein sequence: CASSIDFRNTGELFF.

The chain employs TRBV7-3 and TRBJ2-1; 8 bases align to TRBD2. Germline V CDR1 and CDR2: SGHTA, FQGTGA. This CDR3 has 14 residues. V gave up 5 bases and J gave up 4 bases; unmatched junction bases: 4. The CDR3 sequence is CASSPGGPYNEQFF. In nucleotides, the CDR3 is TGTGCCAGCAGCCCGGGGGGGCCATACAATGAGCAGTTCTTC.

This clone was detected many times. The rearrangement uses TRBV6-2 or TRBV6-3 and TRBJ1-5; 8 bases map to TRBD1. V shed 2 bases, J shed 4 bases, and the junction held 4 bases outside the gene matches. The CDR3 is 15 residues long. In germline, CDR1 is MNHEY, CDR2 SVGEGT. For the CDR3, the DNA is TGTGCCAGCAGTTACAGGCGGACAGGGAATCAGCCCCAGCATTTT. Its translation is CASSYRRTGNQPQHF.

This chain links TRBV5-6 with TRBJ1-6; D is perhaps TRBD1 (6 bases). This CDR3 has 14 amino acids. The germline V and J ends were trimmed by 3 bases and 10 bases, with 14 bases remaining between them. Germline CDR1 is SGHDT and CDR2 is YYEEEE. The chain's CDR3 is CASSSRGKNSPLHF. In nucleotides, the CDR3 is TGTGCCAGCAGCTCCAGGGGAAAGAACTCACCCCTCCACTTT. Together with reference TRBV5-6 and TRBJ1-6, the CDR3 gives the full variable domain: DAGVTQSPTHLIKTRGQQVTLRCSPKSGHDTVSWYQQALGQGPQFIFQYYEEEERQRGNFPDRFSGHQFPNYSSELNVNALLLGDSALYLCASSSRGKNSPLHFGNGTRLTVT.

The V gene is TRBV18, the J gene TRBJ1-4; maybe TRBD1 (5 bases). The V end lost 4 bases, the J end lost 8 bases, and 11 bases lay between the germline ends. The germline V gene encodes CDR1 KGHSH and CDR2 LQKENI. The CDR3 runs 13 residues. CDR3 sequence (DNA): TGTGCCAGCTCACTCCGAACAGGCGAAAAACTGTTTTTT. Its translation is CASSLRTGEKLFF.

J is TRBJ2-2 and V is TRBV10-3; TRBD2 matches 8 bases. Losses at the gene ends were 10 bases for V and 1 base for J; bases not matched to a gene: 5. The germline gives CDR1 ENHRY, CDR2 SYGVKD. There are 14 residues in the CDR3. CDR3 bases: TGTGCCACCGGCGGGGGGCAGAACACCGGGGAGCTGTTTTTT. Translating it yields CATGGGQNTGELFF.

This clone has more than one count but fewer than ten. This chain joins TRBV7-9 and TRBJ1-1, with a weak D call TRBD1 (6 bases). Per the germline V gene, CDR1 is SEHNR and CDR2 is FQNEAQ (reference sequence). The CDR3 contains 13 residues. V gave up 2 bases and J gave up 9 bases, with 13 bases separating them. The CDR3 here is CASSLLPGQKAFF. The CDR3 DNA reads as TGTGCCAGCAGCTTATTACCTGGACAGAAAGCTTTCTTT.

This chain uses TRBV28 with TRBJ1-1; D is possibly TRBD1 (6 bases). CDR1 MDHEN and CDR2 SYDVKM come from the germline V gene. Trimming shortened V by 5 bases and J by 7 bases, and 11 bases separated the two germline ends. The CDR3 totals 12 residues. CDR3 sequence: CASSPGAGEAFF. The CDR3 DNA follows: TGTGCCAGCAGTCCAGGGGCAGGTGAAGCTTTCTTT. Using reference TRBV28 and TRBJ1-1 for the parts outside the CDR3, the full variable domain is DVKVTQSSRYLVKRTGEKVFLECVQDMDHENMFWYRQDPGLGLRLIYFSYDVKMKEKGDIPEGYSVSREKKERFSLILESASTNQTSMYLCASSPGAGEAFFGQGTRLTVV.

CDR3 sequence: CASAQVSGNTIYF. As DNA, the CDR3 is TGTGCCAGTGCACAGGTCTCTGGAAACACCATATATTTT. The chain combines TRBV6-5 with TRBJ1-3; TRBD1 is a possible D gene (5 bases). Trimming took 9 bases from V and 0 from J, leaving 9 bases between them. The CDR3 runs 13 residues. Per germline, CDR1 MNHEY and CDR2 SVGAGI.